This T cell receptor (beta chain) was recorded in a study of shared clonotypes between healthy human individuals. The overall study: Three plates each covered CD4 naive and memory; CD8 naive two, CD8 memory one.

DNA at about 0.2 ug, tens of thousands of T cell genomes, went into sorted-subset replicate PCRs. This table comes from immunoSEQ multiplex PCR, and its TCRdb copy is limited to in-frame clones, with some not included. The data contain roughly 2.5 million clones, around nine tenths of them singletons. Study outcomes and limitations: Non-shared clonotypes showed lower generation probabilities than clonotypes common to all four donors.

The CDR3 runs 14 residues. Germline CDR1 SGHAT, CDR2 FQNNGV. Deletions cut 1 base from V and 2 bases from J, with 8 bases between. As regards this clone: Its antigen remains unknown. The same CDR3 also results from other DNA sequences found in this sample.

Naive CD45RA+ and memory CD45RA-negative subsets were split from CD4+ cells. The chain combines TRBV11-2 with TRBJ2-5; D not certain. The clonotype originates from a man younger than 35 in good health. Source material: naive CD4+ T cells sorted from blood. The subset here: CD45RA+ positively selected. CDR3 in DNA: TGTGCCAGCAGCTTAGCTGGCTTACAAGAGACCCAGTACTTC. This translates into CASSLAGLQETQYF. Drawing the rest from reference TRBV11-2 and TRBJ2-5, the complete variable domain is EAGVAQSPRYKIIEKRQSVAFWCNPISGHATLYWYQQILGQGPKLLIQFQNNGVVDDSQLPKDRFSAERLKGVDSTLKIQPAKLEDSAVYLCASSLAGLQETQYFGPGTRLLVL.